This is a list of T cell receptor beta chains from one sample in a study of blood T cell repertoires in COVID-19. Generated by immunoSEQ multiplex PCR, the TCRdb table keeps only in-frame clones and is missing some. Of approximately 300,000 clones in the sample, more than 70% were seen once. The sample comprised peripheral blood. These receptors were taken from a woman in her thirties with COVID-19, enrolled during active disease. The CDR3 runs from the conserved cysteine through the conserved F or W. Fields, in order: V gene, J gene, D gene, CDR3 length, clone size, CDR3 protein, CDR3 DNA. D genes are given only for firm matches. Some rows mark clone size as missing; the rest say once, few, many or name a class of expanded clone.

v_call: TRBV25-1
j_call: TRBJ1-2
d_call: -
cdr3_length: 13
clone_size: -
cdr3_aa: CASSEAGTSGYTF
cdr3_nt: TGTGCCAGCAGTGAAGCGGGGACCTCCGGCTACACCTTC

v_call: TRBV7-8
j_call: TRBJ1-5
d_call: TRBD1
cdr3_length: 17
clone_size: -
cdr3_aa: CASSLGDRGYSNQPQHF
cdr3_nt: TGTGCCAGCAGCTTAGGGGACAGGGGTTATAGCAATCAGCCCCAGCATTTT

v_call: TRBV19
j_call: TRBJ2-1
d_call: -
cdr3_length: 16
clone_size: -
cdr3_aa: CASSIRRGGSYNEQFF
cdr3_nt: TGTGCCAGTAGTATAAGGCGAGGGGGCTCCTACAATGAGCAGTTCTTC

v_call: TRBV19
j_call: TRBJ1-1
d_call: TRBD1
cdr3_length: 14
clone_size: -
cdr3_aa: CASSIRDRTTEAFF
cdr3_nt: TGTGCCAGTAGTATCAGGGACAGGACCACTGAAGCTTTCTTT

v_call: TRBV4-2
j_call: TRBJ1-2
d_call: TRBD1
cdr3_length: 14
clone_size: -
cdr3_aa: CASSRLGDSYGYTF
cdr3_nt: TGTGCCAGCAGCCGCCTTGGGGACAGCTATGGCTACACCTTC

v_call: TRBV28
j_call: TRBJ2-5
d_call: -
cdr3_length: 14
clone_size: -
cdr3_aa: CASRPTRGWETQYF
cdr3_nt: TGTGCCAGCAGACCCACCCGGGGATGGGAGACCCAGTACTTC

v_call: TRBV7-9
j_call: TRBJ1-6
d_call: -
cdr3_length: 12
clone_size: -
cdr3_aa: CASSQDTGPLHF
cdr3_nt: TGTGCCAGCAGCCAAGATACGGGGCCCCTCCACTTT

v_call: TRBV10-2
j_call: TRBJ2-3
d_call: TRBD2
cdr3_length: 14
clone_size: once
cdr3_aa: CASSSAGGEDTQYF
cdr3_nt: TGCGCCAGCAGTTCAGCGGGAGGGGAAGATACGCAGTATTTT

v_call: TRBV27
j_call: TRBJ1-1
d_call: TRBD1
cdr3_length: 14
clone_size: -
cdr3_aa: CASSLNRGLTEAFF
cdr3_nt: TGTGCCAGCAGTCTTAACAGGGGGCTCACTGAAGCTTTCTTT

v_call: TRBV5-6
j_call: TRBJ2-7
d_call: -
cdr3_length: 11
clone_size: -
cdr3_aa: CASSLRDEQYF
cdr3_nt: TGTGCCAGCAGCTTACGAGACGAGCAGTACTTC

v_call: TRBV6-2/TRBV6-3
j_call: TRBJ2-5
d_call: -
cdr3_length: 11
clone_size: -
cdr3_aa: CASSPLETQYF
cdr3_nt: TGTGCCAGCAGCCCTCTGGAGACCCAGTACTTC

v_call: TRBV7-9
j_call: TRBJ2-7
d_call: TRBD1
cdr3_length: 15
clone_size: -
cdr3_aa: CASSYRTGIGYEQYF
cdr3_nt: TGTGCCAGCAGCTACCGGACAGGGATCGGCTACGAGCAGTACTTC

v_call: TRBV3-1/TRBV3-2
j_call: TRBJ2-1
d_call: -
cdr3_length: 15
clone_size: -
cdr3_aa: CASSQAGTLSNEQFF
cdr3_nt: TGTGCCAGCAGCCAAGCTGGGACTCTCAGCAATGAGCAGTTCTTC

v_call: TRBV24-1
j_call: TRBJ2-2
d_call: TRBD1
cdr3_length: 17
clone_size: -
cdr3_aa: CATSDPRTGANTGELFF
cdr3_nt: TGTGCCACCAGTGATCCCCGGACAGGGGCGAACACCGGGGAGCTGTTTTTT

v_call: TRBV19
j_call: TRBJ2-6
d_call: -
cdr3_length: 15
clone_size: -
cdr3_aa: CASSIGLSGANVLTF
cdr3_nt: TGTGCCAGTAGTATTGGACTCTCTGGGGCCAACGTCCTGACTTTC

v_call: TRBV4-3
j_call: TRBJ2-1
d_call: TRBD1
cdr3_length: 15
clone_size: once
cdr3_aa: CASSRYGTGYNEQFF
cdr3_nt: TGCGCCAGCAGCCGGTACGGGACAGGTTACAATGAGCAGTTCTTC

v_call: TRBV5-1
j_call: TRBJ1-4
d_call: -
cdr3_length: 14
clone_size: -
cdr3_aa: CASRETATNEKLFF
cdr3_nt: TGCGCCAGCAGGGAGACAGCAACTAATGAAAAACTGTTTTTT

v_call: TRBV12-5
j_call: TRBJ2-2
d_call: TRBD1
cdr3_length: 15
clone_size: -
cdr3_aa: CASGSGQANTGELFF
cdr3_nt: TGTGCTAGTGGTTCGGGACAGGCGAACACCGGGGAGCTGTTTTTT

v_call: TRBV27
j_call: TRBJ1-1
d_call: -
cdr3_length: 13
clone_size: few
cdr3_aa: CASFGRANTEAFF
cdr3_nt: TGTGCCAGCTTCGGGCGGGCGAACACTGAAGCTTTCTTT

v_call: TRBV4-1
j_call: TRBJ2-7
d_call: TRBD2
cdr3_length: 15
clone_size: -
cdr3_aa: CATQRLAGGPYEQYF
cdr3_nt: TGCGCCACCCAACGTCTAGCGGGAGGTCCCTACGAGCAGTACTTC

v_call: TRBV15
j_call: TRBJ1-2
d_call: TRBD1
cdr3_length: 18
clone_size: -
cdr3_aa: CATSRHSTGVMPNYGYTF
cdr3_nt: TGTGCCACCAGCAGACACTCAACAGGGGTAATGCCTAACTATGGCTACACCTTC

v_call: TRBV10-2
j_call: TRBJ2-4
d_call: TRBD2
cdr3_length: 13
clone_size: once
cdr3_aa: CASSQEGRGIQYF
cdr3_nt: TGCGCCAGCAGTCAAGAGGGGAGGGGAATTCAGTACTTC